The 29 T cell receptor delta chains presented below share a single source sample, sequenced in a study of γδ T cells in repeated Plasmodium falciparum infection. Gammadelta T cells were flow-sorted from PBMC into Vgamma9/Vdelta2+ and Vdelta2-negative populations for bulk analysis. TCRdb reanalysed the multiplex PCR reads with CATT. The sample consists of 85,000 to 100,000 delta-chain clones, roughly 0.9% of them appearing once. The specimen sequenced was gamma-delta T cells from blood. The receptors shown here come from a pool of human donors (malaria-infected and uninfected, not separated).

This clone has a count of ten or more. A far larger clone is a single base away, which makes a read error likely. Other nucleotide sequences from this sample produce the same CDR3. The chain joins TRDV3 to TRDJ1; D is unresolved. Germline lookup yields CDR1 TVYSNPD and CDR2 GDNSRS (reference sequence). The CDR3 covers 14 residues. The DNA for the CDR3 is TGTGCGTCACTGCACGCTTTGGACACCGATAAACTCATCTTT. Its protein is CASLHALDTDKLIF.

This clone was seen a few times. The protein TCRdb gives is from a much larger clone and does not agree with this DNA's translation at residue 8, likely a read error; the protein shown here comes from the DNA. The genes are TRDV1 and TRDJ1; the D gene is possibly TRDD2 (5 bases). V lost 0 bases, J lost 8 bases, and 10 bases lay in between. Germline CDR1 is TSWWSYY and CDR2 is QGS. The CDR3 has 13 residues. CDR3 in amino acids: CALGELVAYKLIF. The CDR3 DNA reads as TGTGCTCTTGGGGAACTAGTTGCCTACAAACTCATCTTT.

This clone occurred many times. TCRdb assigns this DNA the protein of a much larger clone, which departs from its translation at residue 4; this likely reflects a read error, and the protein shown comes from translating the DNA. The V call is TRDV2, the J call TRDJ1, with TRDD3 as a possible D gene (6 bases). Assignment of the J gene here rests on matching the DNA to germline, because TCRdb gives none. CDR1 and CDR2 from the germline V gene are GEAIGNYY and EKD. This CDR3 comprises 16 residues. CDR3 sequence: CACGTGIRGNSDKLIF. In nucleotides, the CDR3 is TGTGCCTGTGGCACCGGAATAAGGGGGAACTCCGATAAACTCATCTTT.

This clone was counted between two and nine times. The TCRdb record carries a much larger clone's protein, which differs from this DNA's translation at residue 4; a read error is the likely cause, and the protein listed here is the DNA translation. V is TRDV2 and J is TRDJ1; 9 nucleotides line up with TRDD3. TCRdb lists no J gene, so it was determined here by aligning the DNA to germline. Germline CDR1 reads GEAIGNYY; CDR2 reads EKD. Trimming removed 5 bases from V and 0 bases from J; junction bases left unmatched: 15. The CDR3 runs 18 residues. CDR3 in DNA: TGTGCCTGTGCTTCCTTGGGTACTGGGGGACCTTACACCGATAAACTCATCTTT. Translating it yields CACASLGTGGPYTDKLIF.

Of note for this clone: A read error likely explains why the TCRdb protein, taken from a much larger clone, differs from this DNA's translation at residue 7; the protein shown is translated from the DNA. The chain combines TRDV2 with TRDJ1, with TRDD3 matching over 8 bases. Assignment of the J gene here rests on matching the DNA to germline, because TCRdb gives none. This CDR3 region has 19 residues. Germline V gene sequence: CDR1 GEAIGNYY, CDR2 EKD. V lost 0 bases, J lost 1 base, and 15 bases stayed unmatched. The CDR3 bases are TGTGCCTGTGACACCGTGGAGGGATACGCGTCGAGAAGCACCGATAAACTCATCTTT. As protein: CACDTVEGYASRSTDKLIF.

There are a few counts of this clone. A far larger clone is a single base away, which makes a read error likely. Additional DNA sequences in this sample encode the identical CDR3. The V and J genes are TRDV2 and TRDJ1, with 9 bases fitting TRDD3. No J gene was available from TCRdb, and it was assigned here by a germline match of the DNA. This CDR3 comprises 18 residues. The germline CDR1 and CDR2 sequences are GEAIGNYY and EKD. With 1 base clipped from V and 4 bases from J, the junction kept 15 bases outside the gene matches. CDR3 sequence reads: CACDTLLGDTRRGDKLIF. In nucleotides, the CDR3 is TGTGCCTGTGACACTTTACTGGGGGACACGCGACGTGGCGATAAACTCATCTTT.

This clone was seen only a few times. The protein in TCRdb stems from a much larger clone and differs at residues 4 and 14 from this DNA's translation, likely a read error; here the protein is translated from the DNA. The rearrangement joins TRDV2 to TRDJ1, with 13 bases matching TRDD3. Germline-derived CDR1 and CDR2 are GEAIGNYY and EKD. Trimming took 5 bases from V and 3 from J; bases not matched to a gene: 17. This CDR3 is built from 19 residues. In DNA form, the CDR3 reads TGTGCCTGTGCCACGGTACTACTGGGGGATACGCTGTACGCCGATAAACTCATCTTT. Translating gives CACATVLLGDTLYADKLIF.

Regarding this clone: The TCRdb protein comes from a much larger clone and disagrees with this DNA's translation at residue 13, likely due to a read error; the protein given here is derived from the DNA. The rearrangement uses TRDV2 and TRDJ1; 13 nucleotides agree with TRDD3. As TCRdb names no J gene, one was assigned here on the basis of a DNA match to germline. Germline loops: CDR1 GEAIGNYY, CDR2 EKD. The CDR3 length is 22 residues. After removal of 0 bases from V and 3 bases from J, the junction contained 21 bases not matched to a gene. The CDR3 loop is CACDTGYWGIRTPPTFSDKLIF. The CDR3 nucleotides are TGTGCCTGTGACACCGGTTACTGGGGGATACGCACCCCACCGACGTTTTCCGATAAACTCATCTTT.

This clone was detected a few times. TCRdb's protein for this DNA is that of a much larger clone and differs from the translation at residue 9, likely a read error; the protein shown is the DNA translation. The chain carries TRDV1 and TRDJ1; 8 positions agree with TRDD3. As TCRdb names no J gene, one was assigned here on the basis of a DNA match to germline. Germline lookup yields CDR1 TSWWSYY and CDR2 QGS. The trim removed 1 base at V and 0 bases at J, leaving 10 bases unmatched. The CDR3 is made up of 18 amino acids. The CDR3 DNA reads TGTGCTCTTGGGGAACACTGGGGGGTATTATCGTACACCGATAAACTCATCTTT. Its protein is CALGEHWGVLSYTDKLIF.

This clone has just a few counts. The protein given by TCRdb reflects a much larger clone and differs at residue 6 from this DNA's translation, likely from a read error; the protein shown is the DNA's translation. The chain combines TRDV1 with TRDJ1, with TRDD3 identical over 9 bases. The germline V gene has CDR1 TSWWSYY and CDR2 QGS. V shed 2 bases, J shed 0 bases, and the junction held 37 bases outside the gene matches. This CDR3 is built from 27 residues. CDR3 DNA sequence: TGTGCTCTTGGGGAAGGGAGAGTCCGAAAACCAGTACAGCTACTGGGGGAGAAATACTGGGACACCGATAAACTCATCTTT. This translates into CALGEGRVRKPVQLLGEKYWDTDKLIF.

This clone was counted many times. TCRdb pairs this DNA with a much larger clone's protein that differs at residue 11, likely a read error; the protein shown was translated from the DNA. This sequence joins TRDV2 and TRDJ1; TRDD3 matches 10 bases. Germline CDR1 and CDR2: GEAIGNYY and EKD. The CDR3 length is 18 residues. V was pared by 0 bases and J by 2 bases, with 11 bases of the junction left unmatched. CDR3 sequence: CACDTLLLGDAKTDKLIF. The CDR3 DNA reads TGTGCCTGTGACACCTTGTTACTGGGGGATGCGAAGACCGATAAACTCATCTTT.

With respect to this clone: A far larger clone is just one base off, so this is likely a read error. Other nucleotide sequences in the sample specify the same CDR3. The chain combines TRDV2 with TRDJ1, with 7 positions matching TRDD3. The CDR3 extends over 18 amino acids. Germline values: CDR1 GEAIGNYY, CDR2 EKD. V lost 3 bases, J lost 4 bases, and 19 bases stayed unmatched. The CDR3: CACDALHGEGYRGDKLIF. As DNA, the CDR3 is TGTGCCTGTGACGCACTGCACGGGGAGGGATACCGCGGCGATAAACTCATCTTT.

In regard to this clone: The protein TCRdb gives is from a much larger clone and does not agree with this DNA's translation at residue 4, likely a read error; the protein shown here comes from the DNA. The chain uses TRDV2 and TRDJ1; 8 positions agree with TRDD3. No J gene was available from TCRdb, and it was assigned here by a germline match of the DNA. The CDR3 is made up of 19 amino acids. Germline V CDR1 and CDR2: GEAIGNYY, EKD. The V and J ends lost 6 bases and 0 bases, in that order; junction bases with no gene match: 20. The CDR3 coding sequence is TGTGCCTGTAACAGCCGGAGGGTTCTGGGGGACCCCCACACCGATAAACTCATCTTT. Translating it yields CACNSRRVLGDPHTDKLIF.

This clone was detected ten times or more. The mismatch at residue 3 between this DNA's translation and the TCRdb protein of a much larger clone likely reflects a read error; the protein shown is translated from the DNA. The chain joins TRDV1 to TRDJ1; TRDD2 or TRDD3 may be the D gene (9 bases each). Germline matching of the DNA provided the J gene here, since TCRdb leaves it blank. Germline lookup yields CDR1 TSWWSYY and CDR2 QGS. The CDR3 sequence is 23 residues long. The CDR3 DNA reads TGTGCCCTCCATACCTCCTTCCTACGGGTACTGGGGGACCAGCTGGGGGACACCGATAAACTCATCTTT. This gives the protein CALHTSFLRVLGDQLGDTDKLIF.

Only a few counts were recorded for this clone. The protein that TCRdb holds for this DNA derives from a much larger clone and differs from the translated DNA at residue 13, which likely indicates a read error; the protein shown here is translated from the DNA. The genes are TRDV2 and TRDJ1, with D tentatively TRDD3 (6 bases). Germline matching of the DNA provided the J gene here, since TCRdb leaves it blank. Germline assignment: CDR1 GEAIGNYY and CDR2 EKD. This CDR3 comprises 16 residues. The CDR3 DNA is TGTGCCTGTGACACCGGAATAAGGGGGAACTCCGATGAACTCATCTTT. This encodes CACDTGIRGNSDELIF.

This clone has more than one count but fewer than ten. The protein held in TCRdb is that of a much larger clone and does not match this DNA's translation at residue 14, likely because of a read error; the protein shown is translated from the DNA. V usage is TRDV2 and J usage is TRDJ1; D may be TRDD2 or TRDD3 (5 bases each). Here the J gene came from matching the DNA to germline, since TCRdb omits it. Germline values: CDR1 GEAIGNYY, CDR2 EKD. This CDR3 contains 17 residues. The chain's CDR3 is CACDPVLWGTYTDELIF. For the CDR3, the DNA is TGTGCCTGTGACCCTGTCTTATGGGGAACCTACACCGATGAACTCATCTTT.

This clone was detected a few times. TCRdb records a much larger clone's protein for this DNA, with a difference at residue 4 that likely arises from a read error; the protein given is the translation of the DNA. V and J are TRDV2 and TRDJ1; TRDD3 aligns across 8 bases. As TCRdb names no J gene, one was assigned here on the basis of a DNA match to germline. In germline, CDR1 is GEAIGNYY, CDR2 EKD. The CDR3 has 16 amino acids. V shed 5 bases, J shed 4 bases, and the junction held 14 bases outside the gene matches. CDR3 in amino acids: CACVSLLLGGYDKLIF. The CDR3 DNA reads TGTGCCTGTGTCAGCCTCCTACTGGGGGGGTACGATAAACTCATCTTT.

On this clone itself: The TCRdb record carries a much larger clone's protein, which differs from this DNA's translation at residue 7; a read error is the likely cause, and the protein listed here is the DNA translation. The chain couples TRDV2 to TRDJ1, with 12 bases lining up with TRDD3. Since TCRdb gives no J gene, matching the DNA to germline was used here to assign it. J was trimmed by 1 base and V by 0 bases; bases with no gene match: 11. Per germline, CDR1 GEAIGNYY and CDR2 EKD. This CDR3 region has 19 residues. This chain's CDR3 is CACDTTSVLGDTATDKLIF. For the CDR3, the DNA is TGTGCCTGTGACACCACTTCCGTACTGGGGGATACTGCCACCGATAAACTCATCTTT.

Comments on this clone: This sequence is one base from a far larger clone and is likely a read error. This sample also contains other DNA sequences that code for the same CDR3. The genes are TRDV1 and TRDJ1; D might be TRDD3 (5 bases). Germline assignment: CDR1 TSWWSYY and CDR2 QGS. The CDR3 runs 22 residues. V was pared by 5 bases and J by 2 bases, with 36 bases between. Here the CDR3 DNA reads TGTGCTCTTGGGCAAAGCTTGCTACTCAGGAGCCACCTATACTGGAAAACCGATAAACTCATCTTT. It specifies CALGQSLLLRSHLYWKTDKLIF.

This clone showed up many times. The chain combines TRDV1 with TRDJ1; D is perhaps TRDD3 (6 bases). V lost 0 bases to trimming and J lost 0 bases, with 32 bases between them. CDR3 size: 23 residues. CDR1 is TSWWSYY and CDR2 is QGS in the germline V gene. CDR3 DNA: TGTGCTCTTGGGGAACTAGGGGAAAGTCCCGAACCCTGGGGTCCTAAGTACACCGATAAACTCATCTTT. It translates to CALGELGESPEPWGPKYTDKLIF.

Note on this clone: The TCRdb protein comes from a much larger clone and disagrees with this DNA's translation at residue 6, likely due to a read error; the protein given here is derived from the DNA. The chain carries TRDV1 and TRDJ1; weak D call: TRDD3 (6 bases). The J gene was not available in TCRdb and was assigned here by matching the DNA to germline segments. This CDR3 contains 16 residues. Trimming pared 4 bases from V and 8 bases from J, leaving 23 bases between. The V gene's germline CDR1 is TSWWSYY and CDR2 QGS. As DNA, the CDR3 is TGTGCTCTTGGGGTTCCCTACGTGGGAGGATACACGAAACTCATCTTT. Amino acid sequence: CALGVPYVGGYTKLIF.

On this clone itself: A far larger clone is one nucleotide away, so this likely arose from a read error. The same CDR3 can be traced to other DNA sequences in this sample. The rearrangement uses TRDV2 and TRDJ1; D gene ambiguous. Because TCRdb records no J gene, it was assigned here through a match of the DNA to germline. Germline lookup yields CDR1 GEAIGNYY and CDR2 EKD. This CDR3 region has 15 residues. The CDR3, as DNA: TGCGCCTGTGACACCCTGGCCCCGTACACCGATAAACTCATCTTT. Translation gives CACDTLAPYTDKLIF.

This clone was counted a few times. TCRdb has a much larger clone's protein, which differs at residue 18 from the translation of this DNA, likely because of a read error; what is shown is the protein translated from the DNA. This chain joins TRDV1 and TRDJ1; D may be TRDD3 (6 bases). The J gene was missing in TCRdb and was found by matching the end of the DNA to germline. Deletions cut 0 bases from V and 3 bases from J, with 35 bases between. CDR1 is TSWWSYY, CDR2 QGS, per germline. The CDR3 runs 23 residues. The CDR3 sequence: CALGELGSPSKWLGTLTPDKLIF. DNA of the CDR3: TGTGCTCTTGGGGAACTAGGGAGTCCTTCGAAGTGGCTGGGGACGCTGACGCCCGATAAACTCATCTTT.

A few counts support this clone. A read error likely explains why the TCRdb protein, taken from a much larger clone, differs from this DNA's translation at residue 7; the protein shown is translated from the DNA. The chain links TRDV1 to TRDJ1; 7 nucleotides agree with TRDD3. No J gene was available from TCRdb, and it was assigned here by a germline match of the DNA. The V gene's germline CDR1 is TSWWSYY and CDR2 QGS. The CDR3 contains 19 residues. With V trimmed by 1 base and J by 4 bases, 18 bases remained unmatched. CDR3: CALGEHMADWGARVDKLIF. Here the CDR3 DNA reads TGTGCTCTTGGGGAACATATGGCGGACTGGGGTGCTCGGGTCGATAAACTCATCTTT.

This clone was seen a handful of times. The protein held in TCRdb is that of a much larger clone and does not match this DNA's translation at residue 10, likely because of a read error; the protein shown is translated from the DNA. The chain employs TRDV1 and TRDJ1, with TRDD3 matching over 7 bases. The J gene, not given by TCRdb, was assigned here from a germline match of the nucleotide sequence. There are 22 residues in the CDR3. Germline values: CDR1 TSWWSYY, CDR2 QGS. After removal of 1 base from V and 4 bases from J, the junction contained 27 bases not matched to a gene. This chain's CDR3 is CALGEPDASHKTGDSRGDKLIF. The CDR3 DNA reads TGTGCTCTTGGGGAACCCGACGCTTCCCACAAAACTGGGGACTCTCGGGGCGATAAACTCATCTTT.

Comment on this clone: Given a far larger clone just one base away, this is likely a sequencing read error. The identical CDR3 is also encoded by other nucleotide sequences in the sample. The chain is built from TRDV2 and TRDJ1; 13 bases are shared with TRDD3. TCRdb leaves out the J gene; it was filled in here by matching the DNA to germline. Trimming at V came to 4 bases and at J to 10 bases, leaving 20 bases not matched to a gene. CDR3 size: 18 residues. From germline, CDR1 is GEAIGNYY and CDR2 EKD. CDR3 DNA sequence: TGTGCCTGTGATTCTTTACTGGGGGATACGCGTAAAGAGCTAACACTCATCTTT. Protein product: CACDSLLGDTRKELTLIF.

Turning to this clone: A far larger clone is off by one base, so a read error is likely. This sample includes further DNA sequences coding for the same CDR3. The J gene went uncalled, whereas the V gene is TRDV2; TRDD3 reflects the table's D call only, with no check against the DNA. There are 16 residues in the CDR3. The germline V gene has CDR1 GEAIGNYY and CDR2 EKD. The DNA for the CDR3 is TGTGCCTGTGACACTCTACTGGGGGAGCACACCGATAAGCTCATCTTT. Amino acid sequence: CACDTLLGEHTDKLIF.

Remarks on this clone: A read error likely explains this, since a far larger clone differs by one base. This sample also contains other DNA sequences that code for the same CDR3. The V and J genes are TRDV2 and TRDJ1, with TRDD3 matching 11 bases. Assignment of the J gene here rests on matching the DNA to germline, because TCRdb gives none. This CDR3 region has 16 residues. CDR1 and CDR2 from the germline V gene are GEAIGNYY and EKD. The DNA of the CDR3 is TGTGCCTGTGACACCGGACTGGGGGATAACACCGACAAACTCATCTTT. Protein: CACDTGLGDNTDKLIF.

With respect to this clone: The protein in TCRdb stems from a much larger clone and differs at residue 10 from this DNA's translation, likely a read error; here the protein is translated from the DNA. The rearrangement joins TRDV2 to TRDJ1; 7 bases agree with TRDD3. Per the germline V gene, CDR1 is GEAIGNYY and CDR2 is EKD. This CDR3 has 17 residues. The V segment lost 0 bases and the J segment 1 base; nucleotides outside the gene matches: 10. The CDR3 bases are TGTGCCTGTGACACCGTTGGCCTGGGGGGTTCCACCGATAAACTCATCTTT. It encodes CACDTVGLGGSTDKLIF.